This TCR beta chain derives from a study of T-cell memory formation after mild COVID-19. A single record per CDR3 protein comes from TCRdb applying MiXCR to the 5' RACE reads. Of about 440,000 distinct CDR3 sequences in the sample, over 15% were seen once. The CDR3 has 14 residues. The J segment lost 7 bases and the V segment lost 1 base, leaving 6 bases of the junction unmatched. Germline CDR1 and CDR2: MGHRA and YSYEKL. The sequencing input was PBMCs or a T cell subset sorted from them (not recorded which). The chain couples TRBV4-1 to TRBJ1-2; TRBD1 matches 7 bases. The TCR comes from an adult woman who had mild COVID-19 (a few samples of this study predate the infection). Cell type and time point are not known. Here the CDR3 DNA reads TGCGCCAGCAGCCAAGTACAGGGGTTTGGTGGCTACACCTTC. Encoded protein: CASSQVQGFGGYTF.